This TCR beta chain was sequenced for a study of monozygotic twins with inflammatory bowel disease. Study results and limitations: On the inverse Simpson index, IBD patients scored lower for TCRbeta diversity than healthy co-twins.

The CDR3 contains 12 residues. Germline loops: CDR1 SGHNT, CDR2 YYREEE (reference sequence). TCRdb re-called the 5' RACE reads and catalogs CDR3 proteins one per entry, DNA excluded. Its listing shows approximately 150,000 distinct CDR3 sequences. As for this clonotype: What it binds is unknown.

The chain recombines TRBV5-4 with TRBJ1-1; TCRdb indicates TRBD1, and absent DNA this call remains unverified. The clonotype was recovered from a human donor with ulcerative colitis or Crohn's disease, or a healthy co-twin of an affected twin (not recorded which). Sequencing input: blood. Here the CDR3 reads CASSLSGIEAFF.